The 10 T cell receptor beta chains presented below share a single source sample, sequenced in a study of PD-1 blockade in mismatch repair-deficient tumors. The method was immunoSEQ multiplex PCR; TCRdb's version includes in-frame clones alone and lacks a portion of them. Of about 67,000 clones detected, 60% to 80% appear once; the ten largest clones hold 5% to 6.5%. The sequences come from peripheral blood, collected 2 weeks after starting pembrolizumab. The receptors stem from an adult with mismatch repair-deficient cancer.

V and J are TRBV6-6 and TRBJ1-2; D is undetermined. The CDR3 has 13 residues. Trimming took off 10 bases at V and 2 bases at J, with 14 bases between the two ends. In germline, CDR1 is MNHNY, CDR2 SVGAGI (reference sequence). The CDR3 loop is CATNLATNYGYTF. DNA for the CDR3: TGTGCCACCAACCTGGCTACGAACTATGGCTACACCTTC.

The chain recombines TRBV5-6 with TRBJ1-1; no firm D call. The length of the CDR3 is 13 residues. Germline loops: CDR1 SGHDT, CDR2 YYEEEE. Trimming left V 6 bases short and J 1 base short, with 10 bases between. The CDR3: CASKARRNTEAFF. CDR3 bases: TGTGCCAGCAAGGCACGGAGGAACACTGAAGCTTTCTTT. Based on the CDR3 plus reference TRBV5-6 and TRBJ1-1, the full variable domain is DAGVTQSPTHLIKTRGQQVTLRCSPKSGHDTVSWYQQALGQGPQFIFQYYEEEERQRGNFPDRFSGHQFPNYSSELNVNALLLGDSALYLCASKARRNTEAFFGQGTRLTVV.

The rearrangement links TRBV19 to TRBJ2-1, with 11 bases that match TRBD1. V shed 9 bases, J shed 4 bases, and the junction held 5 bases outside the gene matches. The CDR3 loop spans 14 amino acids. Germline V gene data show CDR1 as LNHDA and CDR2 as SQIVND (reference sequence). The CDR3 DNA is TGTGCCAGCGCCGGGACAGGGGGTTACAATGAGCAGTTCTTC. Translating it yields CASAGTGGYNEQFF.

The V gene is TRBV4-2, the J gene TRBJ2-3, with TRBD2 matching over 13 bases. CDR3 length: 17 residues. In germline, CDR1 is LGHNA, CDR2 YNFKEQ. V shed 4 bases, J shed 4 bases, and the junction held 8 bases outside the gene matches. The CDR3 bases are TGTGCCAGCAGCCGTAGGACTAGCGGGAGATCAGCAGATACGCAGTATTTT. Protein product: CASSRRTSGRSADTQYF.

The CDR3 region is CASSLTGTGGRTEAFF. As DNA, the CDR3 is TGTGCCAGCAGTTTGACCGGGACAGGGGGCCGCACTGAAGCTTTCTTT. The chain carries TRBV27 and TRBJ1-1; TRBD1 matches at 12 bases. CDR1 is MNHEY and CDR2 is SMNVEV in the germline V gene (reference sequence). After removal of 3 bases from V and 4 bases from J, the junction contained 6 bases not matched to a gene. The CDR3 contains 16 residues.

J is TRBJ2-3 and V is TRBV9; 16 nucleotides match TRBD2. This CDR3 is 16 amino acids long. Germline V gene data show CDR1 as SGDLS and CDR2 as YYNGEE. V dropped 7 bases and J dropped 4; count of bases not matched to a gene: 6. CDR3 sequence reads: CASGTSGRAGSDTQYF. The CDR3 DNA reads as TGTGCCAGCGGGACTAGCGGGAGGGCCGGTTCAGATACGCAGTATTTT.

The chain links TRBV9 to TRBJ1-3, with D unresolved. CDR3 length: 16 residues. Germline V lookup: CDR1 SGDLS, CDR2 YYNGEE. With 0 bases removed from V and 0 bases from J, the gap between germline ends came to 10 bases. Written as DNA, the CDR3 is TGTGCCAGCAGCGTAGACGTGACCGACTCTGGAAACACCATATATTTT. Translated: CASSVDVTDSGNTIYF.

In this sample, this clone turned up a few times. The gene calls are TRBV27 and TRBJ2-7; D is perhaps TRBD1 (6 bases). The CDR3 length is 13 residues. Trimming took 4 bases from V and 6 from J, leaving 13 bases between them. Looked up from germline, CDR1 is MNHEY and CDR2 is SMNVEV (reference sequence). The CDR3 here is CASSSTGYREQYF. The CDR3 DNA reads as TGTGCCAGCAGTTCCACAGGGTACCGCGAGCAGTACTTC.

V gene TRBV30 combines with J gene TRBJ2-7; no firm D call. Looked up from germline, CDR1 is GTSNPN and CDR2 is SVGIG (reference sequence). The CDR3 covers 11 residues. Trimming left V 0 bases short and J 7 bases short, with 7 bases between. In DNA form, the CDR3 reads TGTGCCTGGAGTGTACTCGGTGAGCAGTACTTC. It specifies CAWSVLGEQYF.

This clone was detected a few times. This chain joins TRBV7-2 and TRBJ1-1; D is uncertain. Germline assignment: CDR1 SGHTA and CDR2 FQGNSA. The V gene lost 6 bases and the J gene lost 4 bases, with 15 bases spanning the gap. The CDR3 has 14 amino acids. The CDR3 coding sequence is TGTGCCAGCAGGCCTAGGGCGGCGGCCACTGAAGCTTTCTTT. Its translation: CASRPRAAATEAFF. Variable domain in full (rest from reference TRBV7-2 and TRBJ1-1): GAGVSQSPSNKVTEKGKDVELRCDPISGHTALYWYRQSLGQGLEFLIYFQGNSAPDKSGLPSDRFSAERTGGSVSTLTIQRTQQEDSAVYLCASRPRAAATEAFFGQGTRLTVV.